The 17 T cell receptor beta chains listed next were all sequenced from one sample in a study of tumor-infiltrating lymphocytes in primary liver carcinoma (TCRdb year 2017). The listed sequencing device is Illumina HiSeq 2500. Starting from around 520 ng total RNA, TCRbeta-specific cDNA was produced by reverse transcription with a constant-region primer and ProtoScript II reverse transcriptase. TCRbeta libraries were built with three nested multiplex PCR rounds, a slightly modified ARM-PCR procedure. The first two PCR rounds used multiplex TRBV1-TRBV30 forward primers with a Cbeta reverse primer, each for about 10 cycles. TCRdb ran its own pipeline on the public reads, namely fastp trimming at Q25 and MiXCR clone calling, and kept in-frame beta chains. A single entry per CDR3 protein holds the most common genes and DNA from its merged rows. The sample includes 20,000 or so distinct CDR3 sequences, with 80% observed a single time. The ten most abundant clones make up 35% to 40% of the sample.

Total RNA and DNA were co-extracted from around 20-30 mg of bulk tissue with the AllPrep DNA/RNA mini kit, without cell sorting. Specimen: liver tumor tissue from sampling region 2. What this sample's cell subset or site label stands for: tumor region T2, inferior pole. The receptors were gathered from a woman in her 30s with primary liver carcinoma and hepatitis B virus infection.

A word on this clonotype: An end of the junction differs from the germline gene, which may be a read error. The chain uses TRBV11-2 and TRBJ2-3; 10 bases line up with TRBD2. The length of the CDR3 is 15 residues. Germline V gene sequence: CDR1 SGHAT, CDR2 FQNNGV. The CDR3 nucleotides read TGCGTCAGCAGCTCAGGAAGCGGGAGGGCAGATACGGAGTATTTT. Amino acid sequence: CVSSSGSGRADTEYF.

J is TRBJ1-4 and V is TRBV6-1; a weak D match, TRBD1 (5 bases). CDR1 and CDR2 (germline): MNHNS, SASEGT. With 8 bases removed from V and 7 bases from J, the gap between germline ends came to 17 bases. This CDR3 has 14 amino acids. The CDR3 bases are TGTGCCAGCGGGGACCAGGGTGGCACTGAAAAACTGTTTTTT. This sequence encodes CASGDQGGTEKLFF.

In regard to this clonotype: A read error may account for a junction end that differs from germline. The chain employs TRBV30 and TRBJ2-3; D is tentatively TRBD1 or TRBD2 (5 bases each). Germline V lookup: CDR1 GTSNPN, CDR2 SVGIG (reference sequence). The CDR3 totals 14 residues. The CDR3 reads CAWSPGTGTYTQYF. DNA of the CDR3: TGTGCCTGGAGTCCGGGGACGGGCACATATACACAGTATTTT.

V is TRBV11-2 and J is TRBJ2-7; D gene ambiguous. Germline CDR1 is SGHAT and CDR2 is FQNNGV. CDR3 size: 11 residues. The CDR3 sequence is CVCSPASEQYF. The CDR3 nucleotides read TGTGTCTGCAGTCCAGCGAGTGAGCAGTACTTC.

This rearrangement joins TRBV28 to TRBJ2-2; unclear D gene. This CDR3 region has 17 residues. V lost 3 bases and J 3 bases, leaving 17 bases between the germline ends. CDR1 MDHEN and CDR2 SYDVKM come from the germline V gene. CDR3 DNA: TGTGCCAGCAGTTTCCTTGGGTCGGCTGGGGACACCGGGGAGCTGTTTTTT. Its translation: CASSFLGSAGDTGELFF.

Notes on this clonotype: Germline and junction disagree at one end, which may indicate a read error. V and J are TRBV10-3 and TRBJ2-1; 10 bases fit TRBD1. Germline V lookup: CDR1 ENHRY, CDR2 SYGVKD. The CDR3 extends over 14 amino acids. CDR3 in DNA: TGTGCCAGCACCGTGACAGGGGGCGCGGATGAACAGTTCTTC. This gives the protein CASTVTGGADEQFF.

With respect to this clonotype: Since no conserved phenylalanine or tryptophan closes the CDR3, a read error is the likely cause. This chain uses TRBV6-5 with TRBJ2-7; a weak D match, TRBD1 (6 bases). Germline loops: CDR1 MNHEY, CDR2 SVGAGI. CDR3 size: 15 residues. CDR3 amino acids: CANSYEDSSSYEQYL. For the CDR3, the DNA is TGTGCCAACAGTTACGAGGACAGCAGCTCCTACGAGCAGTACTTA.

This clonotype was observed once. One end of the junction fails to match germline, which may point to a read error. The rearrangement uses TRBV29-1 and TRBJ1-1; 8 bases align to TRBD1. CDR1 is SQVTM and CDR2 is ANQGSEA in the germline V gene. CDR3 size: 12 residues. CDR3 sequence (DNA): TGCAGCGTCGAGGCAGGGGGCACTGAAGCTTTCTTC. It translates to CSVEAGGTEAFF.

The sample holds a few counts of this clonotype. Relative to the germline gene, one junction end is altered; a read error may explain this. The rearrangement joins TRBV4-3 to TRBJ2-7; 7 bases are shared with TRBD2. Germline V CDR1 and CDR2: LGHNA, YSLEER. The CDR3 loop spans 18 amino acids. The CDR3 loop is CPSSQAVTGGHISYEQYF. CDR3 nucleotides: TGCCCCAGTAGCCAAGCTGTGACGGGGGGTCACATTAGCTATGAGCAGTACTTC.

Concerning this clonotype: Likely a read error: the CDR3 ends without its conserved phenylalanine or tryptophan. No DNA is shown, since the ends of the CDR3 on it are uncertain; the CDR3 is the one TCRdb lists. This chain joins TRBV11-2 and TRBJ2-5. In germline, CDR1 is SGHAT, CDR2 FQNNGV. The CDR3 region is 13 residues in length, termini included. CDR3 protein: CASSPREIETQCY.

About this clonotype: The junction does not match germline at one end; this may be a read error. The chain employs TRBV6-6 and TRBJ2-7; D might be TRBD1 (6 bases). Looked up from germline, CDR1 is MNHNY and CDR2 is SVGAGI (reference sequence). This CDR3 has 14 amino acids. The CDR3, as DNA: TGTGCCAGCAGTTCGGACAGCTTTTCCTACGAGAAGTACTTC. Translation gives CASSSDSFSYEKYF.

Here the CDR3 reads CASSPRGRDWSYDYTF. The CDR3 bases are TGTGCCAGCAGCCCACGAGGCAGGGATTGGAGCTATGATTACACCTTC. The chain joins TRBV11-2 to TRBJ1-2, with D perhaps matching TRBD1 (5 bases). Germline CDR1 is SGHAT and CDR2 is FQNNGV. The V gene lost 5 bases and the J gene lost 11 bases, with 27 bases spanning the gap. The CDR3 contains 16 residues.

Details on this clonotype: The CDR3 does not end in the conserved phenylalanine or tryptophan, so this is likely a read error. The DNA is left out, because the CDR3 cannot be placed on it with certainty; the CDR3 is given as TCRdb lists it. The chain links TRBV11-3 to TRBJ2-1; the table calls TRBD2, which could not be checked here. 14 amino acids form the CDR3, both terminal residues included. CDR1 and CDR2 (germline): SGHNT, YENEEA. The CDR3 protein is CARSRLAGGGMSSS.

The rearrangement links TRBV6-1 to TRBJ1-2; the D is unclear. From germline, CDR1 is MNHNS and CDR2 SASEGT. This CDR3 is 18 amino acids long. Trimming stripped 2 bases from V and 1 base from J, with 20 bases between. In DNA form, the CDR3 reads TGTGCCAGCAGTGAACGGTTCCTCCTCCTTAGATGTAACTATGGCTACACCTTC. It codes for CASSERFLLLRCNYGYTF.

In regard to this clonotype: An end of the junction does not agree with germline; a read error may underlie this. V and J are TRBV11-2 and TRBJ2-5; D not certain. Germline loops: CDR1 SGHAT, CDR2 FQNNGV. This CDR3 is 15 amino acids long. CDR3 sequence (DNA): TGTGCCAGCAGCTCTTTGACGATAGCCGCTGAGACCCCGTACTTC. Protein sequence: CASSSLTIAAETPYF.

A single count supports this clonotype. This likely comes from a read error, as the CDR3 has no conserved phenylalanine or tryptophan at its end. This chain connects TRBV4-2 to TRBJ2-6; D possibly corresponds to TRBD1 (5 bases). The CDR3 runs 16 residues. The V gene's germline CDR1 is LGHNA and CDR2 YNFKEQ. The CDR3 here is CASSQDRIAGAKVLTS. For the CDR3, the DNA is TGTGCCAGCAGCCAGGATAGAATCGCTGGGGCCAAAGTCCTGACTTCC.

The rearrangement uses TRBV11-2 and TRBJ1-6; D uncertain. The CDR3 spans 14 residues. Germline V gene sequence: CDR1 SGHAT, CDR2 FQNNGV. The V end lost 1 base, the J end lost 5 bases, and 6 bases lay between the germline ends. The CDR3 region has the DNA TGTGCCAGCAGCTTAGGCCAGAATAATTCACCCCTCCACTTT. Its translation: CASSLGQNNSPLHF.